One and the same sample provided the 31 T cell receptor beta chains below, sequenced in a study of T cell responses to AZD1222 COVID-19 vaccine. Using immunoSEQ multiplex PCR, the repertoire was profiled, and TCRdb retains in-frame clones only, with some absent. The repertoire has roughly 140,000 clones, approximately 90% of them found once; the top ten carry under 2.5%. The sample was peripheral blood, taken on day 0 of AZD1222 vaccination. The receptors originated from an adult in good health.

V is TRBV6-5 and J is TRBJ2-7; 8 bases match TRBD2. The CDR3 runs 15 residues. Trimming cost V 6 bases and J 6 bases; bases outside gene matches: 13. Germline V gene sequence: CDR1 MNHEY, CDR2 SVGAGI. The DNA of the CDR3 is TGTGCCAGCAGCCTGGGGACTAGGAACTACGTCGAGCAGTACTTC. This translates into CASSLGTRNYVEQYF.

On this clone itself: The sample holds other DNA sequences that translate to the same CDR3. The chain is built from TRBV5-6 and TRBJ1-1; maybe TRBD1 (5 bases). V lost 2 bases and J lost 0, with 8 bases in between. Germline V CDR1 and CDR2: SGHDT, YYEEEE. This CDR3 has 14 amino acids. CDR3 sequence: CASSLTGVNTEAFF. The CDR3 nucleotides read TGTGCCAGCAGCTTAACAGGAGTGAACACTGAAGCTTTCTTT.

The CDR3 DNA reads as TGTGCCAGCAGCGAAGGTGGGACTTTTAACACCGGGGAGCTGTTTTTT. Protein sequence: CASSEGGTFNTGELFF. J is TRBJ2-2 and V is TRBV21-1; TRBD2 is the table's D call and was not checked against the DNA. TRBV21-1 corresponds to a pseudogene. The CDR3 runs 16 residues.

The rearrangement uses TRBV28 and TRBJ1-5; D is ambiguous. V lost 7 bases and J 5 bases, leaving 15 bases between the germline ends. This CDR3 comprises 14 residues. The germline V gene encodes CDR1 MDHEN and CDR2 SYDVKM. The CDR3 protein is CASTIELSYQPQHF. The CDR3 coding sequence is TGTGCCAGCACTATTGAGTTATCCTATCAGCCCCAGCATTTT.

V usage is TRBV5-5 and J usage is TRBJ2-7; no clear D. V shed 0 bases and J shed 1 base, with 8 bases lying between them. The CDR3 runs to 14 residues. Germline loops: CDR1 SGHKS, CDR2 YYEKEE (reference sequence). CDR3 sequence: CASSLATPSYEQYF. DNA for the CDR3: TGTGCCAGCAGCTTGGCCACGCCTTCCTACGAGCAGTACTTC.

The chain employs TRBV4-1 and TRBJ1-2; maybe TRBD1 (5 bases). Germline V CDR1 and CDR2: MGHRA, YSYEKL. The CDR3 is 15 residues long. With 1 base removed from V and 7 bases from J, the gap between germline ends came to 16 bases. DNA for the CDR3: TGCGCCAGCAGCCAAGCCCCCTCGGGGGGTGGTGGCTACACCTTC. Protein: CASSQAPSGGGGYTF.

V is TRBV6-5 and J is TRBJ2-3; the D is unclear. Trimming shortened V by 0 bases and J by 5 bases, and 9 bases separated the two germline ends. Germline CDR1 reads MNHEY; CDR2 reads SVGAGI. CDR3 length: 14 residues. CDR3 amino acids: CASSYSAVGDTQYF. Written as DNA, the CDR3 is TGTGCCAGCAGTTACTCGGCGGTCGGAGATACGCAGTATTTT.

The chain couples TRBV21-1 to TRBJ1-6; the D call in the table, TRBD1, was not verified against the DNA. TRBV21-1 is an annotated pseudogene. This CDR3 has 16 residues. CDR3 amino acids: CASSKKKTDDNSPLHF. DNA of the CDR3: TGTGCCAGCAGCAAAAAGAAAACAGATGATAATTCACCCCTCCACTTT.

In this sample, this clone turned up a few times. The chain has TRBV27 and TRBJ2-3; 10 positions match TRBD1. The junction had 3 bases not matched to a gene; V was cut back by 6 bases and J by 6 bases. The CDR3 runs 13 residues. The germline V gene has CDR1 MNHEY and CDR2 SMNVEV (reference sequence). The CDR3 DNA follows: TGTGCCAGCAGAGTGACAGGGGGCGATACGCAGTATTTT. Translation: CASRVTGGDTQYF.

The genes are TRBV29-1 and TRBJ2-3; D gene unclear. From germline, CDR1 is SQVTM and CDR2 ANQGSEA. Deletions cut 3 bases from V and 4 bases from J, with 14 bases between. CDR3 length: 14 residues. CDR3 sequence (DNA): TGCAGCGTTGAGCGGCGACTTCGGGCAGATACGCAGTATTTT. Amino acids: CSVERRLRADTQYF.

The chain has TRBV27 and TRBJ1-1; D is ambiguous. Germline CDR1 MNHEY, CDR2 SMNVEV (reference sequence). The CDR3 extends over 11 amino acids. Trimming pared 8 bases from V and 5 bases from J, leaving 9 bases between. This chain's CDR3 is CASAEGTEAFF. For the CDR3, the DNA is TGTGCCAGCGCAGAGGGTACTGAAGCTTTCTTT.

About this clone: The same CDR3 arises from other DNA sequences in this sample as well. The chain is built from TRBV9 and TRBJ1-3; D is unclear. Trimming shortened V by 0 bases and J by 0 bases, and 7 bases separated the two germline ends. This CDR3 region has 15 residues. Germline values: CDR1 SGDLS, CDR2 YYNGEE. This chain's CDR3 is CASSVGRSSGNTIYF. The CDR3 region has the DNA TGTGCCAGCAGCGTAGGGAGGAGCTCTGGAAACACCATATATTTT.

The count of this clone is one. The CDR3 reads CASSVASNTEAFF. The CDR3 DNA follows: TGTGCCAGCAGCGTAGCGTCGAACACTGAAGCTTTCTTT. This rearrangement joins TRBV9 to TRBJ1-1, with D uncertain. V dropped 0 bases and J dropped 1 base, with 4 bases sitting between them. This CDR3 has 13 amino acids. Germline V gives CDR1 SGDLS, CDR2 YYNGEE.

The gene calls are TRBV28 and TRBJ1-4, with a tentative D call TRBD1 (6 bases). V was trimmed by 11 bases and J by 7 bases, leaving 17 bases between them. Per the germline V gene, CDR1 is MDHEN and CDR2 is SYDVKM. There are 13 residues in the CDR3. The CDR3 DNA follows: TGTGCCGCCAGGGGAGGGGGTGTTGAAAAACTGTTTTTT. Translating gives CAARGGGVEKLFF.

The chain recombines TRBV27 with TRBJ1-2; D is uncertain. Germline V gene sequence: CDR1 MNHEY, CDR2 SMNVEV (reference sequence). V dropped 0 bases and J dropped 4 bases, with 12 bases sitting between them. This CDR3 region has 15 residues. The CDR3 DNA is TGTGCCAGCAGTTTATCGGCGGCATCTAGCTATGGCTACACCTTC. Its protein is CASSLSAASSYGYTF.

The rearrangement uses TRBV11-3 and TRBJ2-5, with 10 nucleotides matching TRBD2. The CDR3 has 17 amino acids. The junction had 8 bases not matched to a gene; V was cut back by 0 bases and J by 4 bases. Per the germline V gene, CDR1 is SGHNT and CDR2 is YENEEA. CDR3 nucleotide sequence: TGTGCCAGCAGCTTAGATGTTAGCGGGAGGAGAGGAGAGACCCAGTACTTC. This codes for CASSLDVSGRRGETQYF. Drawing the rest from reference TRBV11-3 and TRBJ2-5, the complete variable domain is EAGVVQSPRYKIIEKKQPVAFWCNPISGHNTLYWYLQNLGQGPELLIRYENEEAVDDSQLPKDRFSAERLKGVDSTLKIQPAELGDSAVYLCASSLDVSGRRGETQYFGPGTRLLVL.

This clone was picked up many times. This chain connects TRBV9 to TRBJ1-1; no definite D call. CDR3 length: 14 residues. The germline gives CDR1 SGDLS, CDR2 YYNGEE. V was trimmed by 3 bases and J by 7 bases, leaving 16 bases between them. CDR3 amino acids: CASSETGSAGEAFF. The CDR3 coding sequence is TGTGCCAGCAGCGAGACGGGATCGGCGGGTGAAGCTTTCTTT.

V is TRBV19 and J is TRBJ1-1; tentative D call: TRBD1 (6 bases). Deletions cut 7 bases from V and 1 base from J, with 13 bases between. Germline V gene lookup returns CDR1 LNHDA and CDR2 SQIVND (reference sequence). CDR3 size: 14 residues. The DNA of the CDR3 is TGTGCCAGTATCCCAGACAGGTCGAACACTGAAGCTTTCTTT. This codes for CASIPDRSNTEAFF.

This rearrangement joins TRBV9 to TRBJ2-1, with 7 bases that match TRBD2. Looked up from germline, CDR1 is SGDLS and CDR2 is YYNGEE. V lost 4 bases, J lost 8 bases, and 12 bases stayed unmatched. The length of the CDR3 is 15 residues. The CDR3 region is CASSPAGGRSDEQFF. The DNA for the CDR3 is TGTGCCAGCAGCCCCGCCGGCGGGAGAAGCGATGAGCAGTTCTTC.

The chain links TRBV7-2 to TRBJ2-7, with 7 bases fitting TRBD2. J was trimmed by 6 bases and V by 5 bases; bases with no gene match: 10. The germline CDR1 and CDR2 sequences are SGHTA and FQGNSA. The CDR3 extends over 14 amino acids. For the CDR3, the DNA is TGTGCCAGCAGCCTCCTTGGACTAGGTCGCGAGCAGTACTTC. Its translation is CASSLLGLGREQYF. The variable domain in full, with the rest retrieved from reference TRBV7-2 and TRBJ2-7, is GAGVSQSPSNKVTEKGKDVELRCDPISGHTALYWYRQSLGQGLEFLIYFQGNSAPDKSGLPSDRFSAERTGGSVSTLTIQRTQQEDSAVYLCASSLLGLGREQYFGPGTRLTVT.

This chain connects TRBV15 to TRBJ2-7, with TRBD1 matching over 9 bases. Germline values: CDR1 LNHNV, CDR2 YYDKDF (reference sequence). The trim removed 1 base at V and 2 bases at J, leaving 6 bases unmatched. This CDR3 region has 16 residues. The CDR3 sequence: CATSRVSGQGPYEQYF. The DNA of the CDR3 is TGTGCCACCAGCAGAGTTTCGGGACAGGGACCCTACGAGCAGTACTTC.

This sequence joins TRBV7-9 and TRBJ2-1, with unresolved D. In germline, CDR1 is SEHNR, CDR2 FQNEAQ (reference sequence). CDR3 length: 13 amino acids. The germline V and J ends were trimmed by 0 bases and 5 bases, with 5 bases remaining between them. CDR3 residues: CASSLALDNEQFF. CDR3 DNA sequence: TGTGCCAGCAGCTTAGCCCTCGACAATGAGCAGTTCTTC.

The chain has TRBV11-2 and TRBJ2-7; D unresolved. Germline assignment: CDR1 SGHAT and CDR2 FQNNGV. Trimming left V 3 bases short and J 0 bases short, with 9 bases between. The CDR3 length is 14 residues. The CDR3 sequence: CASSFAVSSYEQYF. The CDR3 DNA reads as TGTGCCAGCAGCTTTGCTGTCAGCTCCTACGAGCAGTACTTC.

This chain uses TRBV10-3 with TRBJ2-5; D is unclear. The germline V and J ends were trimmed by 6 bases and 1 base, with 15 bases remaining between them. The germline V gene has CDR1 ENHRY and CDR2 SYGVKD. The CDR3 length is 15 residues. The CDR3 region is CAIRKTWGAQETQYF. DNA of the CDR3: TGTGCCATCAGAAAAACTTGGGGTGCCCAAGAGACCCAGTACTTC.

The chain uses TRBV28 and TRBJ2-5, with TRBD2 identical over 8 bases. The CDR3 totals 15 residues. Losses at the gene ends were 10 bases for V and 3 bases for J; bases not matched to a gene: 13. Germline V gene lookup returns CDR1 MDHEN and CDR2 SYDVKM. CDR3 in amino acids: CATTPGGGGKETQYF. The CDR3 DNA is TGTGCCACTACCCCGGGAGGGGGTGGGAAAGAGACCCAGTACTTC.

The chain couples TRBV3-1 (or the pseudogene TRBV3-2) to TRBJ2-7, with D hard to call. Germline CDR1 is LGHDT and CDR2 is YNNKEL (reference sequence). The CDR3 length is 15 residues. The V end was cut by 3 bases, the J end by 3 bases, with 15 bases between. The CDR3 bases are TGTGCCAGCAGCCAGGCTCCTTCTGCGATCTACGAGCAGTACTTC. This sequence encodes CASSQAPSAIYEQYF.

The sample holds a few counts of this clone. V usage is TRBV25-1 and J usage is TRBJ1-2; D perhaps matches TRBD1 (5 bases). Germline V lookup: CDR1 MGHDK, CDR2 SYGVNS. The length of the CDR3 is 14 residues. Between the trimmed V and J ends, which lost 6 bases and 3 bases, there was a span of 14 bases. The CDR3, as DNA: TGTGCCAGCAGGGGGGGACGGAGTCACTATGGCTACACCTTC. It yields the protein CASRGGRSHYGYTF.

The CDR3: CASSGTGRENIQYF. For the CDR3, the DNA is TGTGCCAGCAGCGGGACAGGGAGGGAAAACATTCAGTACTTC. The chain links TRBV5-4 to TRBJ2-4; 9 positions match TRBD1. The CDR3 contains 14 residues. Unmatched junction bases numbered 4, after V lost 4 bases and J lost 5 bases. From germline, CDR1 is SGHNT and CDR2 YYREEE (reference sequence).

CDR3 nucleotides: TGTGCCAGCAGCCAAGATGTATGGGGGGCAGACGAGCAGTACTTC. Protein: CASSQDVWGADEQYF. The chain is built from TRBV3-1 (or the pseudogene TRBV3-2) and TRBJ2-7, with D possibly being TRBD1 or TRBD2 (6 bases each). The CDR3 sequence is 15 residues long. CDR1 is LGHDT, CDR2 YNNKEL, per germline (reference sequence). Trimming removed 0 bases at V and 5 bases at J, with 14 bases between.

CDR3 sequence reads: CASSLAGSGLAVEQYF. The CDR3 nucleotides read TGCGCCAGCAGCTTGGCTGGGTCGGGACTAGCGGTCGAGCAGTACTTC. The chain is built from TRBV5-1 and TRBJ2-7; TRBD2 matches 11 bases. The CDR3 totals 16 residues. V dropped 0 bases and J dropped 6; count of bases not matched to a gene: 8. CDR1 is SGHRS, CDR2 YFSETQ, per germline.

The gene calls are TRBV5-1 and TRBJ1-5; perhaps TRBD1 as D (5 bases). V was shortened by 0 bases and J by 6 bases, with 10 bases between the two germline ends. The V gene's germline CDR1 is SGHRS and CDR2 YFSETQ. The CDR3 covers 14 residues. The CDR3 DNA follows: TGCGCCAGCAGCTTGGAGGGGATGACTCAGCCCCAGCATTTT. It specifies CASSLEGMTQPQHF.